Given below is one T cell receptor beta chain in context. Sequenced by immunoSEQ multiplex PCR; TCRdb stores in-frame clones only, minus some. This sample carries approximately 100,000 clones, about 80% of them seen once, and the ten largest clones take 3% to 4%. The data were obtained in a study of blood T cell repertoires in COVID-19. Background on the study: The origin of the acute and convalescent COVID-19 samples was the United States, Italy and Spain.

With 6 bases clipped from V and 7 bases from J, the junction kept 21 bases outside the gene matches. The CDR3 spans 19 residues. The germline CDR1 and CDR2 sequences are MDHEN and SYDVKM. The receptor comes from a woman older than 75 with active or convalescent COVID-19. The chain uses TRBV28 and TRBJ1-5; 10 bases are a match to TRBD1. The sequenced sample consisted of peripheral blood. CDR3 sequence reads: CASSKPKIIDRGLNQPQHF. Here the CDR3 DNA reads TGTGCCAGCAGCAAACCAAAAATAATAGACAGGGGGCTGAACCAGCCCCAGCATTTT.